These 32 T cell receptor beta chains came from one sample sequenced in a study of T cells of healthy individuals (dated by TCRdb to 2016 to 2018). To prepare the library, 5' RACE was applied. The data were produced on an Illumina MiSeq. TCRdb handled the public reads itself, with Q25 trimming in fastp and clone calling in MiXCR, and kept productive beta chains. Under each unique CDR3 protein, matching rows form one entry showing the most common genes and DNA. The sample has approximately 58,000 distinct CDR3 sequences on record, around 15% of them singletons. The top ten constitute about 16% of the sample. These receptors were obtained from a human donor in good health.

Worth noting for this clonotype: A much larger clone differs from this one at a single base, so this may be a read error. V gene TRBV20-1 combines with J gene TRBJ2-2, with 8 bases matching TRBD1. The length of the CDR3 is 14 residues. Per germline, CDR1 DFQATT and CDR2 SNEGSKA (reference sequence). CDR3 sequence: CSARVPGGPGKLFF. The CDR3 nucleotides are TGCAGTGCTAGAGTGCCAGGGGGCCCCGGGAAGCTGTTTTTT.

This clonotype was seen a few times. The chain joins TRBV6-2 or TRBV6-3 to TRBJ2-7; TRBD2 matches at 13 bases. This CDR3 contains 17 residues. Germline CDR1 reads MNHEY; CDR2 reads SVGEGT. Germline trimming cut 5 bases from V and 2 bases from J; bases unmatched to any gene: 9. The DNA for the CDR3 is TGTGCCAGCAGTCCATATACGACTAGCGGGGGGACCTACGAGCAGTACTTC. This sequence encodes CASSPYTTSGGTYEQYF.

V usage is TRBV24-1 and J usage is TRBJ2-1; D remains unclear. V was trimmed by 2 bases and J by 7 bases, leaving 17 bases between them. The CDR3 runs 16 residues. Germline loops: CDR1 KGHDR, CDR2 SFDVKD. The chain's CDR3 is CATSDSKVEIRNEQFF. DNA of the CDR3: TGTGCCACCAGTGATTCTAAGGTAGAGATTAGGAATGAGCAGTTCTTC.

The chain carries TRBV10-3 and TRBJ2-3; D possibly uses TRBD1 or TRBD2 (5 bases each). The CDR3 covers 13 residues. The V gene lost 7 bases and the J gene lost 6 bases, with 14 bases spanning the gap. CDR1 and CDR2 (germline): ENHRY, SYGVKD. The CDR3 loop is CAITWDPGDTQYF. DNA of the CDR3: TGTGCCATCACCTGGGACCCCGGGGATACGCAGTATTTT.

The sample holds a few counts of this clonotype. V gene TRBV5-1 combines with J gene TRBJ1-4, with 8 bases fitting TRBD1. Germline V lookup: CDR1 SGHRS, CDR2 YFSETQ. This CDR3 region has 16 residues. V lost 0 bases and J lost 5; bases outside the gene matches: 6. The CDR3 DNA reads as TGCGCCAGCAGCTTGGGGAGGACAGGGAACAATGAAAAACTGTTTTTT. It specifies CASSLGRTGNNEKLFF.

This chain uses TRBV9 with TRBJ2-2; 8 nucleotides align to TRBD2. CDR1 and CDR2 from the germline V gene are SGDLS and YYNGEE. There are 17 residues in the CDR3. With 1 base clipped from V and 1 base from J, the junction kept 6 bases outside the gene matches. The CDR3 nucleotides are TGTGCCAGCAGCGTAAGCTTCGGGGGGGAGAACACCGGGGAGCTGTTTTTT. As protein: CASSVSFGGENTGELFF.

This clonotype was counted a few times. The V and J genes are TRBV10-3 and TRBJ1-6; TRBD1 aligns across 8 bases. This CDR3 has 14 amino acids. CDR1 ENHRY and CDR2 SYGVKD come from the germline V gene. Trimming took 9 bases from V and 7 from J; bases not matched to a gene: 8. For the CDR3, the DNA is TGTGCCATAAATAACAGGGGGACCAATTCACCCCTCCACTTT. This codes for CAINNRGTNSPLHF.

The sample holds a few counts of this clonotype. The chain employs TRBV2 and TRBJ2-3; unclear D gene. CDR1 and CDR2 (germline): SNHLY, FYNNEI. This CDR3 has 13 residues. Between the trimmed V and J ends, which lost 4 bases and 1 base, there was a span of 6 bases. CDR3 nucleotide sequence: TGTGCCAGCAGTGCTGAGCGCACAGATACGCAGTATTTT. Protein: CASSAERTDTQYF.

The chain combines TRBV20-1 with TRBJ1-1, with D possibly matching TRBD1 (5 bases). The germline V gene encodes CDR1 DFQATT and CDR2 SNEGSKA (reference sequence). The V end lost 5 bases, the J end lost 3 bases, and 13 bases lay between the germline ends. This CDR3 region has 13 residues. CDR3 protein: CSAHGLGDTEAFF. For the CDR3, the DNA is TGCAGTGCTCATGGGTTGGGGGACACTGAAGCTTTCTTT.

The V and J genes are TRBV5-1 and TRBJ2-2, with TRBD1 matching 11 bases. J gave up 5 bases and V 4 bases, and 7 bases lay outside the gene matches. The CDR3 covers 16 residues. Germline lookup yields CDR1 SGHRS and CDR2 YFSETQ. CDR3 in amino acids: CASSPGQGAGTGELFF. In DNA, the CDR3 is TGCGCCAGCAGCCCCGGACAGGGGGCGGGTACCGGGGAGCTGTTTTTT. Using reference TRBV5-1 and TRBJ2-2 for the parts outside the CDR3, the full variable domain is KAGVTQTPRYLIKTRGQQVTLSCSPISGHRSVSWYQQTPGQGLQFLFEYFSETQRNKGNFPGRFSGRQFSNSRSEMNVSTLELGDSALYLCASSPGQGAGTGELFFGEGSRLTVL.

This clonotype was seen a handful of times. The CDR3 region is CATTTEPPSGGYTF. CDR3 sequence (DNA): TGTGCCACCACTACCGAACCCCCATCGGGTGGCTACACCTTC. This chain joins TRBV24-1 and TRBJ1-2; no firm D call. Trimming removed 8 bases from V and 7 bases from J, with 19 bases in between. The CDR3 runs 14 residues. Germline values: CDR1 KGHDR, CDR2 SFDVKD.

In its sample, this clonotype was seen many times. The V gene is TRBV20-1, the J gene TRBJ2-1; no clear D gene. This CDR3 is built from 17 residues. Germline CDR1 is DFQATT and CDR2 is SNEGSKA (reference sequence). Trimming pared 0 bases from V and 0 bases from J, leaving 15 bases between. CDR3 nucleotide sequence: TGCAGTGCTAGAGATAACGGTAGGACGAGCTCCTACAATGAGCAGTTCTTC. Its translation: CSARDNGRTSSYNEQFF.

This clonotype has just a few counts. The rearrangement uses TRBV30 and TRBJ2-1; no clear D gene. This CDR3 has 13 residues. Trimming removed 1 base at V and 8 bases at J, with 12 bases between. CDR1 and CDR2 (germline): GTSNPN, SVGIG (reference sequence). DNA for the CDR3: TGTGCCTGGAGTGGGTCTACGATACATGAGCAGTTCTTC. It encodes CAWSGSTIHEQFF.

V and J are TRBV24-1 and TRBJ1-4, with 7 bases aligning to TRBD1. Germline V gene data show CDR1 as KGHDR and CDR2 as SFDVKD. V lost 4 bases and J lost 7; bases outside the gene matches: 5. The CDR3 is 14 amino acids. Here the CDR3 DNA reads TGTGCCACCAGTGAAGAGGGGGCAAGTGAAAAACTGTTTTTT. Translating it yields CATSEEGASEKLFF.

This clonotype was counted ten times or more. The chain has TRBV6-5 and TRBJ2-3; D gene unclear. V was pared by 1 base and J by 0 bases, with 5 bases between. Germline V lookup: CDR1 MNHEY, CDR2 SVGAGI. The CDR3 is made up of 14 amino acids. The DNA for the CDR3 is TGTGCCAGCAGTTACTTCGGGAGCACAGATACGCAGTATTTT. Amino acid sequence: CASSYFGSTDTQYF.

About this clonotype: A single base separates this from a much larger clone, so it may be a read error. The V and J genes are TRBV4-3 and TRBJ1-6; D is uncertain. Per germline, CDR1 LGHNA and CDR2 YSLEER. This CDR3 is built from 16 residues. This CDR3 is CASSQGAAYNNSPHHF. DNA for the CDR3: TGCGCCAGCAGCCAAGGGGCGGCTTATAATAATTCACCCCACCACTTT.

This clonotype was seen only a few times. CDR3 sequence: CASSELWQAPGYTF. CDR3 in DNA: TGTGCCAGCAGTGAACTTTGGCAGGCTCCTGGCTACACCTTC. The chain combines TRBV2 with TRBJ1-2; D not resolved. Germline-derived CDR1 and CDR2 are SNHLY and FYNNEI. The CDR3 runs 14 residues. V gave up 2 bases and J gave up 7 bases, with 14 bases separating them.

The chain recombines TRBV24-1 with TRBJ2-7; 10 bases agree with TRBD1. From germline, CDR1 is KGHDR and CDR2 SFDVKD. CDR3 length: 16 residues. V shed 3 bases, J shed 2 bases, and the junction held 6 bases outside the gene matches. The CDR3 region has the DNA TGTGCCACCAGTGATCCCCGGGACAGGGGTCCCTACGAGCAGTACTTC. It specifies CATSDPRDRGPYEQYF.

In its sample, this clonotype was seen many times. The chain recombines TRBV3-1 with TRBJ1-1, with D hard to call. This CDR3 region has 13 residues. The V gene's germline CDR1 is LGHDT and CDR2 YNNKEL (reference sequence). V gave up 4 bases and J gave up 2 bases, with 8 bases separating them. The DNA for the CDR3 is TGTGCCAGCAGCCCCCAGGCTAACACTGAAGCTTTCTTT. Translation gives CASSPQANTEAFF.

This clonotype was found once. A much more abundant neighbour one base away suggests this may be a read error. Without the conserved terminal phenylalanine or tryptophan, this CDR3 likely stems from a read error. V is TRBV6-5 and J is TRBJ2-7; 7 bases fit TRBD1. Germline CDR1 is MNHEY and CDR2 is SVGAGI. Trimming took 5 bases from V and 1 from J; bases not matched to a gene: 5. The CDR3 sequence is 14 residues long. The CDR3 loop is CASSTGVLSYEQYL. CDR3 nucleotides: TGTGCCAGCAGTACAGGGGTCCTTTCCTACGAGCAGTACTTA.

This clonotype was recorded at least ten times. V and J are TRBV30 and TRBJ1-2; 8 positions agree with TRBD1. Germline lookup yields CDR1 GTSNPN and CDR2 SVGIG (reference sequence). The CDR3 extends over 13 amino acids. The V gene end was trimmed by 5 bases and the J gene end by 4 bases; junction bases not matched to a gene: 6. Here the CDR3 reads CAWAGGSGYGYTF. DNA for the CDR3: TGTGCCTGGGCAGGGGGCTCGGGCTATGGCTACACCTTC.

The sample holds a few counts of this clonotype. The chain employs TRBV27 and TRBJ2-2; perhaps D is TRBD1 or TRBD2 (5 bases each). The V gene lost 3 bases and the J gene lost 6 bases, with 11 bases spanning the gap. In germline, CDR1 is MNHEY, CDR2 SMNVEV (reference sequence). CDR3 size: 14 residues. CDR3 coding DNA: TGTGCCAGCAGTTTTCGCCAGGGACCCGGGGAGCTGTTTTTT. Encoded protein: CASSFRQGPGELFF.

Only a few counts were recorded for this clonotype. V is TRBV10-2 and J is TRBJ2-1, with 11 bases fitting TRBD2. The germline CDR1 and CDR2 sequences are WSHSY and SAAADI. The CDR3 loop spans 19 amino acids. V lost 5 bases and J lost 0; bases outside the gene matches: 12. The chain's CDR3 is CASSTPGTSGSSSYNEQFF. CDR3 sequence (DNA): TGCGCCAGCAGTACCCCCGGGACTAGCGGTTCGAGCTCCTACAATGAGCAGTTCTTC.

The chain joins TRBV7-2 to TRBJ1-1; a possible D gene is TRBD1 (5 bases). The CDR3 contains 15 residues. Germline values: CDR1 SGHTA, CDR2 FQGNSA. Between the trimmed V and J ends, which lost 1 base and 4 bases, there was a span of 13 bases. In DNA, the CDR3 is TGTGCCAGCAGCTTAGTTGGGGGTGGTAGCACTGAAGCTTTCTTT. It codes for CASSLVGGGSTEAFF.

This clonotype was picked up many times. This chain uses TRBV24-1 with TRBJ2-3; D tentatively fits TRBD1 or TRBD2 (5 bases each). Germline values: CDR1 KGHDR, CDR2 SFDVKD. V lost 9 bases and J lost 2, with 11 bases in between. The CDR3 has 13 amino acids. This chain's CDR3 is CATGDGPTDTQYF. DNA of the CDR3: TGTGCCACCGGGGACGGACCCACAGATACGCAGTATTTT.

The rearrangement uses TRBV5-1 and TRBJ2-3, with 9 bases fitting TRBD2. Looked up from germline, CDR1 is SGHRS and CDR2 is YFSETQ. With V trimmed by 0 bases and J by 4 bases, 6 bases remained unmatched. The CDR3 totals 16 residues. In DNA form, the CDR3 reads TGCGCCAGCAGCTTGGGACTAGCGGCCGGGCCAGATACGCAGTATTTT. It yields the protein CASSLGLAAGPDTQYF.

This clonotype was picked up many times. V usage is TRBV9 and J usage is TRBJ2-5, with D possibly TRBD1 on 5 matching bases. The V end was cut by 3 bases, the J end by 2 bases, with 17 bases between. The CDR3 consists of 16 residues. Germline lookup yields CDR1 SGDLS and CDR2 YYNGEE. CDR3 region: CASSAGLTVKQETQYF. The CDR3, as DNA: TGTGCCAGCAGCGCGGGCTTGACAGTCAAACAAGAGACCCAGTACTTC.

This clonotype showed up many times. The chain has TRBV6-6 and TRBJ2-1; 7 nucleotides line up with TRBD2. The V gene's germline CDR1 is MNHNY and CDR2 SVGAGI (reference sequence). This CDR3 comprises 16 residues. Losses at the gene ends were 2 bases for V and 0 bases for J; bases not matched to a gene: 4. The chain's CDR3 is CASSYGGDYSYNEQFF. The DNA for the CDR3 is TGTGCCAGCAGTTACGGGGGGGACTACTCCTACAATGAGCAGTTCTTC.

By share, this clonotype counts as medium-sized (0.01 to 0.1%). The chain employs TRBV4-1 and TRBJ2-1; 8 nucleotides match TRBD2. The CDR3 runs 16 residues. Looked up from germline, CDR1 is MGHRA and CDR2 is YSYEKL. V shed 2 bases, J shed 5 bases, and the junction held 8 bases outside the gene matches. The CDR3 is CASSQLRGGGNNEQFF. The CDR3 DNA reads TGCGCCAGCAGCCAATTACGGGGGGGAGGAAACAATGAGCAGTTCTTC.

This clonotype came up many times. V and J are TRBV6-2 or TRBV6-3 and TRBJ2-7, with 7 bases fitting TRBD2. Trimming removed 2 bases from V and 2 bases from J; junction bases left unmatched: 6. Germline values: CDR1 MNHEY, CDR2 SVGEGT. The CDR3 length is 15 residues. The CDR3 protein is CASSYRGEGTYEQYF. The CDR3 DNA is TGTGCCAGCAGTTACCGGGGGGAAGGAACCTACGAGCAGTACTTC.

This CDR3 reads CASSPPGQAYGDEKLFF. In DNA, the CDR3 is TGTGCCAGCTCACCACCAGGACAGGCGTACGGGGATGAAAAACTGTTTTTT. This sequence joins TRBV18 and TRBJ1-4, with 7 positions matching TRBD1. CDR3 length equals 17 residues. Germline-derived CDR1 and CDR2 are KGHSH and LQKENI. J lost 6 bases, V lost 0 bases, and 10 bases had no gene match.

The chain links TRBV5-1 to TRBJ1-2; D is possibly TRBD1 (5 bases). CDR1 is SGHRS and CDR2 is YFSETQ in the germline V gene. Trimming removed 0 bases from V and 2 bases from J, with 11 bases in between. The CDR3 length is 15 residues. The CDR3 nucleotides are TGCGCCAGCAGCTTGGAGTTTAGACAGAACTATGGCTACACCTTC. It translates to CASSLEFRQNYGYTF.